A selection of T cell receptor beta chains follows, all from one sample in a study of T cells in Graves' hyperthyroidism and ophthalmopathy. MiXCR, run by TCRdb on the multiplex PCR reads, gives a single entry per CDR3 protein. The sample consists of around 620,000 distinct CDR3 sequences, under 20% of them appearing once. The sample taken for sequencing was blood. Receptors were obtained from a woman in her twenties or thirties with Graves' hyperthyroidism. The CDR3 runs from the conserved cysteine through the conserved F or W. D genes are given only for firm matches. Clone size is shown for a subset of rows, as once, few, many or a class of expanded clone.

TRBV5-1,TRBJ1-1,many,.,14,CASSLSRADTEAFF,TGCGCCAGCAGCTTGTCCAGGGCGGACACTGAAGCTTTCTTT
TRBV7-2,TRBJ2-5,many,.,15,CASSLRPQNKETQYF,TGTGCCAGCAGCTTAAGACCGCAGAATAAAGAGACCCAGTACTTC
TRBV28,TRBJ1-3,.,.,13,CASSFLVENTIYF,TGTGCCAGCAGTTTTCTGGTGGAAAACACCATATATTTT
TRBV3-1,TRBJ2-2,few,.,13,CASSQDIPGELFF,TGTGCCAGCAGCCAAGACATCCCCGGGGAGCTGTTTTTT
TRBV7-9,TRBJ1-5,.,.,16,CASSMSQGGSNQPQHF,TGTGCCAGCAGCATGTCACAGGGTGGTAGCAATCAGCCCCAGCATTTT
TRBV6-5,TRBJ1-2,many,TRBD1,13,CASSYGQGNGYTF,TGTGCCAGCAGCTACGGACAGGGGAATGGCTACACCTTC
TRBV7-2,TRBJ2-1,few,TRBD2,19,CASSGWGLAGGSSYNEQFF,TGTGCCAGCAGCGGATGGGGACTAGCGGGAGGGAGCTCCTACAATGAGCAGTTCTTC
TRBV28,TRBJ2-7,many,TRBD1,15,CASSTDRSNSYEQYF,TGTGCCAGCAGTACGGACAGGAGTAACTCCTACGAGCAGTACTTC
TRBV29-1,TRBJ1-1,few,TRBD1,12,CSLGQGATEAFF,TGCAGCCTTGGACAGGGTGCAACTGAAGCTTTCTTT
TRBV9,TRBJ2-3,.,.,13,CASNQRGADTQYF,TGTGCCAGCAACCAGAGGGGGGCAGATACGCAGTATTTT
TRBV18,TRBJ1-2,many,.,13,CASSPPGSSGYTF,TGTGCCAGCTCACCACCAGGGTCGAGTGGCTACACCTTC
TRBV5-1,TRBJ2-5,many,.,13,CASSQNVGETQYF,TGCGCCAGCAGTCAGAATGTTGGAGAGACCCAGTACTTC
TRBV20-1,TRBJ2-2,few,.,15,CSAAPQGLNTGELFF,TGCAGTGCTGCCCCCCAGGGCTTGAACACCGGGGAGCTGTTTTTT
TRBV9,TRBJ2-4,few,.,15,CASSLTLSSVNIQYF,TGTGCCAGCAGCCTCACCTTAAGTAGCGTGAACATTCAGTACTTC
TRBV29-1,TRBJ2-7,few,.,14,CSARDRYYPYEQYF,TGCAGCGCCCGGGACCGCTACTACCCCTACGAGCAGTACTTC
TRBV5-8,TRBJ2-7,.,.,14,CASSLVDDSYEQYF,TGTGCCAGCAGCTTGGTGGACGACTCCTACGAGCAGTACTTC
TRBV12-3/TRBV12-4,TRBJ2-1,few,TRBD1,15,CASRPTGGADNEQFF,TGTGCCAGCAGGCCGACAGGGGGAGCAGATAATGAGCAGTTCTTC
TRBV6-5,TRBJ2-1,.,.,15,CASRVGTPLNNEQFF,TGTGCCAGCAGAGTCGGGACGCCCCTTAACAATGAGCAGTTCTTC
TRBV12-3/TRBV12-4,TRBJ2-5,once,.,15,CASTKRGADQETQYF,TGTGCCAGCACCAAAAGGGGGGCGGACCAAGAGACCCAGTACTTC
TRBV4-2,TRBJ2-7,few,.,12,CASSPNLYEQYF,TGTGCCAGCAGTCCAAATCTATACGAGCAGTACTTC
TRBV11-2,TRBJ1-5,many,TRBD1,15,CASSNPQGSNQPQHF,TGTGCCAGCAGCAATCCACAGGGGAGCAATCAGCCCCAGCATTTT
TRBV6-2/TRBV6-3,TRBJ1-3,.,.,16,CASLPGGHYSGNTIYF,TGTGCCAGCCTGCCCGGGGGACACTACTCTGGAAACACCATATATTTT
TRBV24-1,TRBJ2-3,.,.,12,CATSPRADTQYF,TGTGCCACCAGTCCAAGGGCAGATACGCAGTATTTT
TRBV2,TRBJ2-1,once,TRBD2,17,CASRTGTSGRAGNEQFF,TGTGCCAGCAGGACGGGGACTAGCGGGAGGGCCGGGAATGAGCAGTTCTTC
TRBV9,TRBJ1-3,many,.,17,CASSADGIRAAGNTIYF,TGTGCCAGCAGCGCAGACGGTATTAGGGCGGCTGGAAACACCATATATTTT
TRBV7-2,TRBJ2-7,many,.,15,CASSLAGGGTYEQYF,TGTGCCAGCAGCTTAGCCGGTGGCGGGACCTACGAGCAGTACTTC
TRBV5-1,TRBJ2-6,.,.,15,CASSLTTAGANVLTF,TGCGCCAGCAGCTTGACCACAGCTGGGGCCAACGTCCTGACTTTC
TRBV18,TRBJ2-3,few,TRBD1,16,CASSPPGTGGADTQYF,TGTGCCAGCTCACCACCAGGGACAGGGGGCGCCGATACGCAGTATTTT
TRBV12-3/TRBV12-4,TRBJ2-5,many,.,11,CASSQRETQYF,TGTGCCAGCAGTCAACGAGAGACCCAGTACTTC
TRBV28,TRBJ2-7,many,.,15,CASSSPGSPTYEQYF,TGTGCCAGCAGTTCACCAGGGAGCCCGACCTACGAGCAGTACTTC
TRBV6-1,TRBJ2-3,many,TRBD2,16,CASSEAAGGPTDTQYF,TGTGCCAGCAGTGAAGCAGCGGGAGGGCCCACAGATACGCAGTATTTT
TRBV28,TRBJ1-2,many,.,15,CASSLRWQSPGGYTF,TGTGCCAGCAGTTTACGGTGGCAGTCTCCGGGTGGCTACACCTTC
TRBV3-1,TRBJ2-1,many,TRBD2,16,CASSQAGTSSYNEQFF,TGTGCCAGCAGCCAAGCCGGGACTAGCTCCTACAATGAGCAGTTCTTC
TRBV2,TRBJ2-1,many,.,12,CASSTTGHPQFF,TGTGCCAGCAGTACTACAGGGCACCCTCAGTTCTTC
TRBV29-1,TRBJ2-7,.,TRBD1,12,CSGTTGTSEQYF,TGCAGCGGCACGACAGGGACATCCGAGCAGTACTTC
TRBV18,TRBJ2-2,many,.,14,CASSPPPNTGELFF,TGTGCCAGCTCACCACCCCCTAACACCGGGGAGCTGTTTTTT
TRBV7-6,TRBJ1-1,few,TRBD1,15,CASSLMDRGRTEAFF,TGTGCCAGCAGCTTAATGGACAGGGGAAGGACTGAAGCTTTCTTT
TRBV12-3/TRBV12-4,TRBJ2-2,many,TRBD2,15,CASSWTSENTGELFF,TGTGCCAGCAGCTGGACTAGCGAGAACACCGGGGAGCTGTTTTTT
TRBV7-7,TRBJ2-1,many,.,15,CASSLVGRGMNEQFF,TGTGCTAGCAGCTTAGTCGGCAGGGGAATGAATGAGCAGTTCTTC
TRBV20-1,TRBJ1-5,.,.,20,CSARDVGGGGVLRSNQAQHF,TGCAGTGCTAGAGATGTGGGCGGGGGGGGAGTATTAAGGAGCAACCAGGCCCAGCATTTT
TRBV14,TRBJ2-1,few,TRBD1,14,CASSPGTDPNEQFF,TGTGCCAGCAGCCCGGGGACAGACCCCAATGAGCAGTTCTTC
TRBV18,TRBJ2-7,many,.,15,CASSSRADSSYEQYF,TGTGCCAGCTCATCCCGGGCCGATAGCTCCTACGAGCAGTACTTC
TRBV4-3,TRBJ2-7,.,TRBD2,16,CASSQETSGSSYEQYF,TGCGCCAGCAGCCAAGAAACTAGCGGGAGCTCCTACGAGCAGTACTTC
TRBV7-2,TRBJ2-5,many,.,13,CASSSDRVETQYF,TGTGCCAGCAGCTCAGATCGTGTGGAGACCCAGTACTTC
TRBV7-9,TRBJ2-7,.,TRBD2,16,CASSLLGLAGGYEQYF,TGTGCCAGCAGCCTATTGGGACTAGCGGGAGGCTACGAGCAGTACTTC
TRBV5-1,TRBJ2-3,few,TRBD2,15,CASSSSGESTDTQYF,TGCGCCAGCAGCTCTAGCGGAGAAAGCACAGATACGCAGTATTTT
TRBV6-5,TRBJ1-1,few,TRBD1,15,CASSYRGTGNTEAFF,TGTGCCAGCAGTTACCGGGGGACAGGGAACACTGAAGCTTTCTTT
TRBV11-2,TRBJ2-7,few,TRBD2,17,CASSPSPRASGSYEQYF,TGTGCCAGCAGCCCCTCACCCCGGGCTAGCGGGAGCTACGAGCAGTACTTC
TRBV7-8,TRBJ1-5,many,TRBD1,13,CASSWDRAQPQHF,TGTGCCAGCAGCTGGGACAGGGCCCAGCCCCAGCATTTT